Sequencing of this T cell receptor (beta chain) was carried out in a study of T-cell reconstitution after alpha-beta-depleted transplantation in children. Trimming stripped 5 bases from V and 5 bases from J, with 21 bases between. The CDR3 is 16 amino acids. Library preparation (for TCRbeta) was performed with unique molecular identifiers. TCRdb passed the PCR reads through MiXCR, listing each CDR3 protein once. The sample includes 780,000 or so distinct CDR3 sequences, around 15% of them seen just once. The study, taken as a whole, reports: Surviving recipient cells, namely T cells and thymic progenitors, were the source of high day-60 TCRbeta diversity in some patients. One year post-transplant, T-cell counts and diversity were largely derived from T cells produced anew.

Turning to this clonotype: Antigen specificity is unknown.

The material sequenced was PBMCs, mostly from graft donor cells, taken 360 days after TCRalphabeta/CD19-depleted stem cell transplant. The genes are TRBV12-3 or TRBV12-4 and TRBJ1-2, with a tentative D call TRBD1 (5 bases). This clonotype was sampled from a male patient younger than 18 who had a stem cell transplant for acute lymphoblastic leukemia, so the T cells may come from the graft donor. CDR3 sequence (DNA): TGTGCCAGCAGTCTAGATTCCCCAAATCGGGGGTATGGCTACACCTTC. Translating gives CASSLDSPNRGYGYTF.